The 20 T cell receptor beta chains below were found in one sample sequenced in a study of shared clonotypes between healthy human individuals. Naivety among CD8 cells was defined by CD45RO negativity and positive CCR7 selection, thereby excluding terminally differentiated effector memory CD45RA+ cells. The method was immunoSEQ multiplex PCR; TCRdb's version includes in-frame clones alone and lacks a portion of them. The sample records about 600,000 clones, about 98% being singletons. Sequencing used naive CD8+ T cells sorted from blood. These TCRs come from a man aged 30 to 45 in good health.

The chain recombines TRBV11-2 with TRBJ1-1, with D unresolved. Germline V gene sequence: CDR1 SGHAT, CDR2 FQNNGV. The CDR3 covers 14 residues. Between the trimmed V and J ends, which lost 1 base and 4 bases, there was a span of 10 bases. CDR3 DNA: TGTGCCAGCAGCTTAGTCCCTGGCGGCACTGAAGCTTTCTTT. Amino acid sequence: CASSLVPGGTEAFF.

This clone was seen once. The V gene is TRBV25-1, the J gene TRBJ2-2; 8 bases fit TRBD1. The germline V gene encodes CDR1 MGHDK and CDR2 SYGVNS. This CDR3 comprises 14 residues. V shed 6 bases and J 8 bases; nucleotides not matched to a gene: 8. CDR3 sequence: CASSVRGRGGELFF. The DNA for the CDR3 is TGTGCCAGCAGCGTCAGGGGGCGGGGTGGGGAGCTGTTTTTT. The full variable domain, completed using reference TRBV25-1 and TRBJ2-2, is EADIYQTPRYLVIGTGKKITLECSQTMGHDKMYWYQQDPGMELHLIHYSYGVNSTEKGDLSSESTVSRIRTEHFPLTLESARPSHTSQYLCASSVRGRGGELFFGEGSRLTVL.

The V gene is TRBV10-1, the J gene TRBJ2-5; TRBD1 or TRBD2 may be the D gene (5 bases each). The germline V gene has CDR1 WNHNN and CDR2 SYGVQD (reference sequence). CDR3 length equals 10 residues. Trimming cost V 7 bases and J 7 bases, with 7 bases left between them. CDR3 sequence reads: CASTGGTQYF. As DNA, the CDR3 is TGCGCCAGCACTGGGGGGACCCAGTACTTC.

The chain uses TRBV11-2 and TRBJ2-5; D not certain. Trimming left V 6 bases short and J 2 bases short, with 7 bases between. The CDR3 is 12 residues long. CDR1 is SGHAT and CDR2 is FQNNGV in the germline V gene. The CDR3, as DNA: TGTGCCAGCAGTCATTTACAAGAGACCCAGTACTTC. This codes for CASSHLQETQYF. Complete variable domain (other parts from reference TRBV11-2 and TRBJ2-5): EAGVAQSPRYKIIEKRQSVAFWCNPISGHATLYWYQQILGQGPKLLIQFQNNGVVDDSQLPKDRFSAERLKGVDSTLKIQPAKLEDSAVYLCASSHLQETQYFGPGTRLLVL.

This chain connects TRBV7-9 to TRBJ1-2, with no clear D. CDR1 is SEHNR and CDR2 is FQNEAQ in the germline V gene (reference sequence). With 7 bases removed from V and 0 bases from J, the gap between germline ends came to 12 bases. CDR3 length: 14 residues. The CDR3, as DNA: TGTGCCAGCAACTCTGGAGGGCCTAACTATGGCTACACCTTC. Amino acid sequence: CASNSGGPNYGYTF.

CDR3 DNA: TGCGCCAGCAGCCTATCCGGGACAGGGGGCATTCAGCCCCAGCATTTT. This sequence encodes CASSLSGTGGIQPQHF. The chain combines TRBV4-1 with TRBJ1-5; 12 positions agree with TRBD1. Germline CDR1 reads MGHRA; CDR2 reads YSYEKL. The junction had 7 bases not matched to a gene; V was cut back by 4 bases and J by 6 bases. The CDR3 totals 16 residues.

The gene calls are TRBV9 and TRBJ2-3; TRBD2 might be the D (6 bases). This CDR3 comprises 15 residues. Trimming cost V 2 bases and J 4 bases, with 14 bases left between them. Per the germline V gene, CDR1 is SGDLS and CDR2 is YYNGEE. CDR3 DNA sequence: TGTGCCAGCAGCGTGGACGGGAGTGCCGCAGATACGCAGTATTTT. It yields the protein CASSVDGSAADTQYF.

The J gene is TRBJ1-2, the V gene TRBV6-5, with D maybe TRBD1 (5 bases). This CDR3 spans 13 amino acids. V lost 0 bases and J 6 bases, leaving 8 bases between the germline ends. Germline CDR1 reads MNHEY; CDR2 reads SVGAGI. CDR3 loop: CASSYSGGDGYTF. The CDR3 nucleotides are TGTGCCAGCAGTTACTCAGGAGGGGATGGCTACACCTTC.

The gene calls are TRBV27 and TRBJ2-7; 10 nucleotides line up with TRBD2. Germline lookup yields CDR1 MNHEY and CDR2 SMNVEV (reference sequence). The CDR3 totals 15 residues. V was clipped by 5 bases and J by 4 bases; unmatched bases: 8. The CDR3 reads CASSPGLADRYEQYF. The CDR3 nucleotides read TGTGCCAGCAGTCCAGGACTAGCGGACCGTTACGAGCAGTACTTC.

The V gene is TRBV4-1, the J gene TRBJ2-7; 7 bases are a match to TRBD2. The germline V gene encodes CDR1 MGHRA and CDR2 YSYEKL. V was pared by 1 base and J by 3 bases, with 9 bases of the junction left unmatched. The length of the CDR3 is 16 residues. The CDR3 sequence is CASSQVHSGLRYEQYF. The CDR3 region has the DNA TGCGCCAGCAGCCAAGTCCACTCGGGACTACGCTACGAGCAGTACTTC.

The chain has TRBV21-1 and TRBJ2-7; TRBD2 was called by the table and not checked on the DNA. TRBV21-1 is an annotated pseudogene. The CDR3 is 9 amino acids. CDR3 DNA: TGTGCCGCACTCTACGAGCAGTACTTC. As protein: CAALYEQYF.

V usage is TRBV6-5 and J usage is TRBJ2-2; D unresolved. Per the germline V gene, CDR1 is MNHEY and CDR2 is SVGAGI. Trimming took 2 bases from V and 7 from J, leaving 5 bases between them. The CDR3 contains 12 residues. CDR3 residues: CASSYQVGELFF. DNA for the CDR3: TGTGCCAGCAGTTACCAGGTCGGGGAGCTGTTTTTT.

The CDR3 protein is CASSNPRASGNYNEQFF. For the CDR3, the DNA is TGTGCCAGCTCGAACCCTCGGGCGAGCGGCAACTACAATGAGCAGTTCTTC. This sequence joins TRBV18 and TRBJ2-1; weak D call: TRBD2 (5 bases). There are 17 residues in the CDR3. Germline V gives CDR1 KGHSH, CDR2 LQKENI. V dropped 6 bases and J dropped 3 bases, with 21 bases sitting between them.

This chain links TRBV5-5 with TRBJ2-5; D not certain. This CDR3 has 13 residues. Trimming removed 2 bases at V and 5 bases at J, with 10 bases between. CDR1 and CDR2 from the germline V gene are SGHKS and YYEKEE (reference sequence). CDR3 sequence (DNA): TGTGCCAGCAGCTTTAATTTCCCGGAGACCCAGTACTTC. Encoded protein: CASSFNFPETQYF.

The chain is built from TRBV6-1 and TRBJ1-5, with D perhaps TRBD1 (6 bases). Germline-derived CDR1 and CDR2 are MNHNS and SASEGT. The CDR3 is made up of 14 amino acids. Trimming left V 5 bases short and J 3 bases short, with 11 bases between. The CDR3 loop reads CASSRQVSNQPQHF. CDR3 DNA: TGTGCCAGCAGTCGACAGGTCTCCAATCAGCCCCAGCATTTT.

V and J are TRBV10-3 and TRBJ1-1; D gene unclear. Germline V gene sequence: CDR1 ENHRY, CDR2 SYGVKD. V gave up 2 bases and J gave up 5 bases, with 6 bases separating them. This CDR3 is built from 12 residues. This CDR3 is CAISEGGTEAFF. CDR3 sequence (DNA): TGTGCCATCAGTGAGGGTGGGACTGAAGCTTTCTTT.

The chain links TRBV6-1 to TRBJ2-2, with D uncertain. CDR3 length: 15 residues. The germline gives CDR1 MNHNS, CDR2 SASEGT. V was clipped by 2 bases and J by 4 bases, with 11 bases between them. This chain's CDR3 is CASSEYSSGTGELFF. CDR3 nucleotides: TGTGCCAGCAGTGAATACAGTTCCGGCACCGGGGAGCTGTTTTTT.

V gene TRBV7-9 combines with J gene TRBJ2-5; tentative D call: TRBD2 (5 bases). CDR3 length equals 16 residues. Trimming removed 0 bases from V and 4 bases from J, with 15 bases in between. The germline gives CDR1 SEHNR, CDR2 FQNEAQ (reference sequence). The CDR3 protein is CASSLAGIRAGETQYF. DNA for the CDR3: TGTGCCAGCAGCTTAGCGGGAATAAGGGCGGGAGAGACCCAGTACTTC.

Regarding this clone: At one end the junction does not follow the germline gene, possibly because of a read error. This chain uses TRBV7-8 with TRBJ2-5; TRBD2 agrees at 10 bases. Per the germline V gene, CDR1 is SGHVS and CDR2 is FQNEAQ. This CDR3 has 18 residues. In DNA, the CDR3 is TGTGCCAGCAGCTTAGGTTGGACTAGCGGAGCCCACCAGGAGACCCAGTACTTC. This translates into CASSLGWTSGAHQETQYF.

The chain has TRBV25-1 and TRBJ1-1; D is ambiguous. V gave up 5 bases and J gave up 0 bases, with 7 bases separating them. The CDR3 is made up of 13 amino acids. Germline CDR1 reads MGHDK; CDR2 reads SYGVNS. DNA for the CDR3: TGTGCCAGCAGTCCGGGATTGAACACTGAAGCTTTCTTT. Protein sequence: CASSPGLNTEAFF.